The present entry profiles one T cell receptor (beta chain) with its context. The CDR3 is 14 amino acids. Germline V gives CDR1 KGHSH, CDR2 LQKENI. Trimming took off 3 bases at V and 7 bases at J, with 13 bases between the two ends. This sample is drawn from a study of shared T cell receptors in the human thymus. Measured with immunoSEQ multiplex PCR; TCRdb has only the in-frame clones, and not every one. The sample lists 630,000 or so clones; about 90% were seen once. These same data were also listed under a study on human thymus T cells. That report adds: The donors were infants in Finland with congenital heart defects, otherwise immunologically healthy. Corrective heart surgery yielded resections, and these provided the thymus tissue. Thymic and blood repertoires seemed to favor certain V and J genes.

The sequencing sample was made of thymocytes. The chain joins TRBV18 to TRBJ1-5; D perhaps matches TRBD1 (6 bases). The sequence was obtained from a boy under two years old with a congenital heart defect. CDR3 bases: TGTGCCAGCTCACCCGACCCTACAGGGCAGCCCCAGCATTTT. Translating gives CASSPDPTGQPQHF.